Below, one T cell receptor beta chain is given with its context. The antigen remains unidentified. The sample originates from a study of cytomegalovirus exposure and HLA in healthy donors. Study results and limitations: Testing in vitro showed three CMV-associated chains specific for CMV antigens. A later analysis associated 15,000 to 20,000 TCR beta sequences with HLA alleles at a 0.05 false discovery rate.

The CDR3 runs 12 residues. V was clipped by 8 bases and J by 8 bases, with 15 bases between them. The germline V gene encodes CDR1 SGHVS and CDR2 FNYEAQ. The PCR used 60 Vbeta and 13 Jbeta primers. Original processing notes: Later, an analysis found about 80 million unique TCR beta chains, and 9.5 million to 12 million of these were shared. Sequencing used immunoSEQ multiplex PCR; TCRdb keeps in-frame clones, though not all of them. V, J and clone size derive from that table, while D and trimming were established from the DNA sequence. This table holds about 140,000 clones, approximately 86% found once. Healthy bone marrow donors supplied every sample.

The chain is built from TRBV7-6 and TRBJ1-2, with D possibly TRBD1 on 5 matching bases. The source of this sequence is a middle-aged woman in good health and CMV-seronegative. The sequenced sample was PBMCs. For the CDR3, the DNA is TGTGCCAGCCGCGGGAGGGGATGGGGCTACACCTTC. Residues: CASRGRGWGYTF.